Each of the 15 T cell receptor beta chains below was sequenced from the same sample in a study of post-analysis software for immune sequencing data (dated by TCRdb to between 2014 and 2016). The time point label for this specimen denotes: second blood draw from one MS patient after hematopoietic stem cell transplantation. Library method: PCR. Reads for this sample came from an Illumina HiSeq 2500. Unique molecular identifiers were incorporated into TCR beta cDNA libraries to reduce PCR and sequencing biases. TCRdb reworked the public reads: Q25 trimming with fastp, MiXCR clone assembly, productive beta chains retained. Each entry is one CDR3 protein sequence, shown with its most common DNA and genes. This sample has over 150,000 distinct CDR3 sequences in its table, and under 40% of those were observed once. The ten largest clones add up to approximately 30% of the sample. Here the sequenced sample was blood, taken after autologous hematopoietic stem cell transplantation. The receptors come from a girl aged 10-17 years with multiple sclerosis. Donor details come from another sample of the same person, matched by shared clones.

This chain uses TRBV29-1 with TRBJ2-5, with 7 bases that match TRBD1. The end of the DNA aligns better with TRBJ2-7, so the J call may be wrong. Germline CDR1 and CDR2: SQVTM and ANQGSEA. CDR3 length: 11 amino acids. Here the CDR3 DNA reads TGCAGCGTCGCTGACAGGGTCGAGCAGTACTTC. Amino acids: CSVADRVEQYF.

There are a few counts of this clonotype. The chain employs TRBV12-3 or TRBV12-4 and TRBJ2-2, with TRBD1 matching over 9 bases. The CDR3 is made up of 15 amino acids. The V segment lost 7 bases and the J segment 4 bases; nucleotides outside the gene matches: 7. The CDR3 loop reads CASNMGQGVTGELFF. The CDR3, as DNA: TGTGCCAGCAACATGGGACAGGGAGTCACCGGGGAGCTGTTTTTT.

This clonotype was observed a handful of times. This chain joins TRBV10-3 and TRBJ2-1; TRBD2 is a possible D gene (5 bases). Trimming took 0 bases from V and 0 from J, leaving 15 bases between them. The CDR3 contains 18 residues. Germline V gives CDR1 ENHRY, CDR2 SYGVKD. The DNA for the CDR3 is TGTGCCATCAGTGAGTCGAGGGTCATCGAGCACTCCTACAATGAGCAGTTCTTC. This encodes CAISESRVIEHSYNEQFF.

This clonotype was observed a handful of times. CDR3 in DNA: TGTGCCAGCAGCTTGGCCCCTACAGGGCACCGGTCCTACGAGCAGTACTTC. This codes for CASSLAPTGHRSYEQYF. V gene TRBV5-4 combines with J gene TRBJ2-7, with D perhaps matching TRBD1 (6 bases). The CDR3 consists of 17 residues. The V end lost 0 bases, the J end lost 1 base, and 17 bases lay between the germline ends. Per germline, CDR1 SGHNT and CDR2 YYREEE (reference sequence).

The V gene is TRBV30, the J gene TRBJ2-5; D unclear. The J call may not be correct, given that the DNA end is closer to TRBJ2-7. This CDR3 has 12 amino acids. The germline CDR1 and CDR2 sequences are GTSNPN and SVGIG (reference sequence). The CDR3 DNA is TGTGCCTGGAGTCCATCAAATTACGAGCAGTACTTC. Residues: CAWSPSNYEQYF.

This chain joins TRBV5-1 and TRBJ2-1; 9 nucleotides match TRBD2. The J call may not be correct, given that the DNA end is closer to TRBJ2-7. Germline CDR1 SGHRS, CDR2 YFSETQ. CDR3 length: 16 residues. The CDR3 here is CASSSILAGTYNEQYF. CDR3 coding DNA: TGCGCCAGCAGCTCAATTCTAGCGGGAACGTACAATGAGCAGTACTTC.

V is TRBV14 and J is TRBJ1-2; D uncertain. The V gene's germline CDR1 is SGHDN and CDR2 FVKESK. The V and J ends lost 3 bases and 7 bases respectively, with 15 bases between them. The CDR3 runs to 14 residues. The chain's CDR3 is CASSHTLARGGYTF. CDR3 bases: TGTGCCAGCAGCCACACTCTAGCTCGGGGTGGCTACACCTTC.

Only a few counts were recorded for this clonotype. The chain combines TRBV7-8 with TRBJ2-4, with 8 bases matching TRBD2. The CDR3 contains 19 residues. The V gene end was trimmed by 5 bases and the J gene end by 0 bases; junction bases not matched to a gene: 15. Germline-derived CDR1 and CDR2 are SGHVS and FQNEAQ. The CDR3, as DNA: TGTGCCAGCAGCCCGGAAACCAGCGGGAGCTTCCTAGCCAAAAACATTCAGTACTTC. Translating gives CASSPETSGSFLAKNIQYF.

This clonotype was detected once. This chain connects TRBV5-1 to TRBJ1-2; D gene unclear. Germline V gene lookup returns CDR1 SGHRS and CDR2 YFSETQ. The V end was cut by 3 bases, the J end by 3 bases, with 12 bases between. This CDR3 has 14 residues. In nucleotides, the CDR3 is TGCGCCAGCAGCTCCTTCGGGTTCGACTATGGCTACACCTTC. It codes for CASSSFGFDYGYTF.

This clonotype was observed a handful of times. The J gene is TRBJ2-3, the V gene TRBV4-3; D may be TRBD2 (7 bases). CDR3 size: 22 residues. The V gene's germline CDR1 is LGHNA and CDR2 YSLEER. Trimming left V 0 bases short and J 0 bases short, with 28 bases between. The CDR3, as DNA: TGCGCCAGCAGCCAAGATCGGGGGGCAACTACCTGGGGCGGTGCTAGCACAGATACGCAGTATTTT. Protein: CASSQDRGATTWGGASTDTQYF.

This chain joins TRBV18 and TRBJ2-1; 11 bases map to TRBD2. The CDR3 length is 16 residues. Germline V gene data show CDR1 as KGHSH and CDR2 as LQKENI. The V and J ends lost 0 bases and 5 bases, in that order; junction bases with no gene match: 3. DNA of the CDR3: TGTGCCAGCTCACCACCGTGGGGACTAGCGGACAATGAGCAGTTCTTC. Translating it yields CASSPPWGLADNEQFF.

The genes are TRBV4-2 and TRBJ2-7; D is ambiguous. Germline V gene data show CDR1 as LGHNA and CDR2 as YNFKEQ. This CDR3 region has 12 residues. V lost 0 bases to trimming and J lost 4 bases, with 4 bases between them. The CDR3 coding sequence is TGTGCCAGCAGCCAAGAATCGTACGAGCAGTACTTC. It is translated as CASSQESYEQYF.

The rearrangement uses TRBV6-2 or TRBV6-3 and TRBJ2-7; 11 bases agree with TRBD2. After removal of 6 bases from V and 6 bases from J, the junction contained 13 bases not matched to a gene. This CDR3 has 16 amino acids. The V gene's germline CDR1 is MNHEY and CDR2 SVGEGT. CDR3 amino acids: CASSPLGLAVTREQYF. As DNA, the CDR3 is TGTGCCAGCAGCCCCCTGGGACTAGCGGTAACCCGCGAGCAGTACTTC.

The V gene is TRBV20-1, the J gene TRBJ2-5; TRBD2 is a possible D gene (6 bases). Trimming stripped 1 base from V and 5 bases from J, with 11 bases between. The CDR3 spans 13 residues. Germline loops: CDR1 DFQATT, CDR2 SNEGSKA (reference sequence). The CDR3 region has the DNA TGCAGTGCTAGAGCCCGGGAGAGGGAGACCCAGTACTTC. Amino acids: CSARARERETQYF.

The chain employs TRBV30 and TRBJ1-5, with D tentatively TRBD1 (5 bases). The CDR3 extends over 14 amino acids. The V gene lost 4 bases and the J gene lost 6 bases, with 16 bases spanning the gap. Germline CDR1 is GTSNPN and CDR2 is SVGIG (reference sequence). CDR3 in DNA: TGTGCCTGGACCGAGACAGCCTGGGGTCAGCCCCAGCATTTT. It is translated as CAWTETAWGQPQHF.